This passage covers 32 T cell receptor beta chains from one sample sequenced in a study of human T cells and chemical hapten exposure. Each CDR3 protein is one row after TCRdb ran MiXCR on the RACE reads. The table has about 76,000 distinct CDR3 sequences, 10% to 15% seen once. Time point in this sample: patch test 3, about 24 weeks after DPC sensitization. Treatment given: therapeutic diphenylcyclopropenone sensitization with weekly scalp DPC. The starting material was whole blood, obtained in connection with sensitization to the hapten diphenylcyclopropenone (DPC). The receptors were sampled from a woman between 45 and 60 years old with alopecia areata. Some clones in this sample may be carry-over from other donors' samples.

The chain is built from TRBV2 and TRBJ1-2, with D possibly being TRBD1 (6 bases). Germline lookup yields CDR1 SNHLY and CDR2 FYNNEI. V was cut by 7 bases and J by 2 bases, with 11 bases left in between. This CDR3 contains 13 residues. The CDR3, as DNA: TGTGCCAGCACCCGACAGGAGAACTATGGCTACACCTTC. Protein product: CASTRQENYGYTF.

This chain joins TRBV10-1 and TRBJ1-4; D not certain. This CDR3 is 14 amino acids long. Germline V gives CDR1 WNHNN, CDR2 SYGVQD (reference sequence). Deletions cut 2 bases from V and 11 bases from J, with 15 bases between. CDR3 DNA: TGCGCCAGCAGTGAGGCGGGCAGGTCGGCCAAACTGTTTTTT. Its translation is CASSEAGRSAKLFF.

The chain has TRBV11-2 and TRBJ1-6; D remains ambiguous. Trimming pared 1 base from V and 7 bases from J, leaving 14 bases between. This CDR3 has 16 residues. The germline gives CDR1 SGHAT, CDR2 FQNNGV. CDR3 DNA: TGTGCCAGCAGCTTAGCTGAGGACGGCCGGAATTCACCCCTCCACTTT. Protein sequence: CASSLAEDGRNSPLHF.

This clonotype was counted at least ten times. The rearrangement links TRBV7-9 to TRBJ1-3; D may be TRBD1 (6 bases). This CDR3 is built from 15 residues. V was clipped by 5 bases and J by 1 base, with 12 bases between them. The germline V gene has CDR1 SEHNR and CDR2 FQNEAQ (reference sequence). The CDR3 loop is CASSPTGSSGNTIYF. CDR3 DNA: TGTGCCAGCAGCCCCACAGGGTCGTCTGGAAACACCATATATTTT. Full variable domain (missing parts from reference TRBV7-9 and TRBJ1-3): DTGVSQNPRHKITKRGQNVTFRCDPISEHNRLYWYRQTLGQGPEFLTYFQNEAQLEKSRLLSDRFSAERPKGSFSTLEIQRTEQGDSAMYLCASSPTGSSGNTIYFGEGSWLTVV.

For the CDR3, the DNA is TGTGCCAGCAAACCGCTTCGGGAGACAGATACGCAGTATTTT. Encoded protein: CASKPLRETDTQYF. The chain recombines TRBV28 with TRBJ2-3, with TRBD2 as a possible D gene (6 bases). CDR1 is MDHEN and CDR2 is SYDVKM in the germline V gene. This CDR3 has 14 amino acids. Trimming removed 7 bases from V and 3 bases from J, with 14 bases in between.

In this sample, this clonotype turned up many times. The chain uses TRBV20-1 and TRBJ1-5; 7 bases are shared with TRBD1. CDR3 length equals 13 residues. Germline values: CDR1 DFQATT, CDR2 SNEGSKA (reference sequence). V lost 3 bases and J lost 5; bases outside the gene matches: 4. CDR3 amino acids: CSASGDSYQPQHF. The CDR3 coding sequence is TGCAGTGCTAGCGGGGACAGCTATCAGCCCCAGCATTTT.

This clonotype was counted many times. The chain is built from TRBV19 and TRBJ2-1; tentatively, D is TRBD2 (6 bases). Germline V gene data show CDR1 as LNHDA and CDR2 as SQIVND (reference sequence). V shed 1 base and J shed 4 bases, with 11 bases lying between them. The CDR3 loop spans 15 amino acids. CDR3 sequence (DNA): TGTGCCAGTAGTATAGCGGGAGAGACGTACAATGAGCAGTTCTTC. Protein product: CASSIAGETYNEQFF.

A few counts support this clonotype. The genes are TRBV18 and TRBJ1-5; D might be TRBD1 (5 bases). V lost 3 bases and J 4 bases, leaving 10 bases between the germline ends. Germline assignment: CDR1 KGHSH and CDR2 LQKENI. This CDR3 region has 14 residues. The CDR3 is CASSPFGGNQPQHF. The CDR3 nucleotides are TGTGCCAGCTCACCTTTTGGGGGAAATCAGCCCCAGCATTTT.

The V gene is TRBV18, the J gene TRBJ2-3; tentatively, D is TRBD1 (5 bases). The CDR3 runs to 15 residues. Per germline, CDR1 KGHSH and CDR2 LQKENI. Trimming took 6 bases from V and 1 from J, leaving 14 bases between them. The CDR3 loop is CASSHDSFGTDTQYF. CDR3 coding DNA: TGTGCCAGCTCCCATGACAGTTTCGGCACAGATACGCAGTATTTT. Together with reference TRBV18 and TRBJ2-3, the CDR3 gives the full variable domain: NAGVMQNPRHLVRRRGQEARLRCSPMKGHSHVYWYRQLPEEGLKFMVYLQKENIIDESGMPKERFSAEFPKEGPSILRIQQVVRGDSAAYFCASSHDSFGTDTQYFGPGTRLTVL.

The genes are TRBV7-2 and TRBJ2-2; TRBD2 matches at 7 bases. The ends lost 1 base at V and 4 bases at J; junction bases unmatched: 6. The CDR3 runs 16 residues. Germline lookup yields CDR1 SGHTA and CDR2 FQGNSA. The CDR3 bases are TGTGCCAGCAGCTTAGTCGGGCTAGCGGCCACCGGGGAGCTGTTTTTT. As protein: CASSLVGLAATGELFF.

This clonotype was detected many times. The CDR3 loop reads CSARDYAGEQFF. Here the CDR3 DNA reads TGCAGCGCCCGGGACTACGCGGGTGAGCAGTTCTTC. This rearrangement joins TRBV29-1 to TRBJ2-1; TRBD2 matches 7 bases. The CDR3 loop spans 12 amino acids. V was clipped by 7 bases and J by 9 bases; unmatched bases: 9. Germline V lookup: CDR1 SQVTM, CDR2 ANQGSEA.

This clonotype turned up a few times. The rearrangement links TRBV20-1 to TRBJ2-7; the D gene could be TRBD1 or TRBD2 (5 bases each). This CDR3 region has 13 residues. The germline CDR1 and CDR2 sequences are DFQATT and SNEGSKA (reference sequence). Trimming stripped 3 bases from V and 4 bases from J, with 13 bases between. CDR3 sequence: CSARQIGGYEQYF. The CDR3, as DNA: TGCAGTGCTAGGCAAATTGGGGGTTACGAGCAGTACTTC.

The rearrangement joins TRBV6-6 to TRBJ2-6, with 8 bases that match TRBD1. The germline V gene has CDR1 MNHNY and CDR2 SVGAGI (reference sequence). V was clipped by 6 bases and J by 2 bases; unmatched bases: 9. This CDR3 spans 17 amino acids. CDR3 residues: CASSPDRGVTGANVLTF. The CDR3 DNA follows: TGTGCCAGCAGCCCAGACAGGGGTGTAACTGGGGCCAACGTCCTGACTTTC.

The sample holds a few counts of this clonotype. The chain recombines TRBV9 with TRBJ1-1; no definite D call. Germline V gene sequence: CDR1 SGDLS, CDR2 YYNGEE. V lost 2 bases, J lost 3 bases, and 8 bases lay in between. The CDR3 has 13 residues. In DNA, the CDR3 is TGTGCCAGCAGCGTTTTGACTGACACTGAAGCTTTCTTT. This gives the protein CASSVLTDTEAFF.

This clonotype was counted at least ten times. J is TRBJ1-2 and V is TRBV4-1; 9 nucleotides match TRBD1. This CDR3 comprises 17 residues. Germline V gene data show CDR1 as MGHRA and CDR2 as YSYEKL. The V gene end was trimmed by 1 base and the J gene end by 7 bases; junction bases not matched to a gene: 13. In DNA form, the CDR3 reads TGCGCCAGCAGCCAAGGGCCAGCGGGACAGGGTCTGGTTGGCTACACCTTC. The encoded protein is CASSQGPAGQGLVGYTF.

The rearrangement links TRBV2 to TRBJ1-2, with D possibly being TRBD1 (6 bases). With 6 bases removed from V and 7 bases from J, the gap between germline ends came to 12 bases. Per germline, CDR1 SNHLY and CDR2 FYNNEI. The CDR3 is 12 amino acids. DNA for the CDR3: TGTGCCAGCAGGCCAGGGGCCACTGGCTACACCTTC. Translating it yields CASRPGATGYTF.

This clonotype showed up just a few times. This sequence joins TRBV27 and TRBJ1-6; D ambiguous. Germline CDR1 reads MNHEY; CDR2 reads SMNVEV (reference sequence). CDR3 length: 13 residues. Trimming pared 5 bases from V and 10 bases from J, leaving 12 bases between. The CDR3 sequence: CASSPARYSPLHF. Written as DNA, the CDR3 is TGTGCCAGCAGTCCCGCCCGGTACTCACCCCTCCACTTT.

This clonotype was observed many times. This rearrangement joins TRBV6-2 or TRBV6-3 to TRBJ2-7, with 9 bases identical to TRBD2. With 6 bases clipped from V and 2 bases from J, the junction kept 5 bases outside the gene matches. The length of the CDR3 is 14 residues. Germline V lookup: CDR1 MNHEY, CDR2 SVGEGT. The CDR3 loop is CASRRLAETYEQYF. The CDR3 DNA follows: TGTGCCAGCAGACGACTAGCGGAGACCTACGAGCAGTACTTC.

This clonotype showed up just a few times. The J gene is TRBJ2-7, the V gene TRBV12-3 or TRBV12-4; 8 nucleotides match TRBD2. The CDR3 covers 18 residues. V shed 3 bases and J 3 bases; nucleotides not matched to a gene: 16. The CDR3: CASSLGRRAGDPLYEQYF. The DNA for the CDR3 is TGTGCCAGCAGTTTGGGGCGGAGAGCGGGAGACCCGCTCTACGAGCAGTACTTC.

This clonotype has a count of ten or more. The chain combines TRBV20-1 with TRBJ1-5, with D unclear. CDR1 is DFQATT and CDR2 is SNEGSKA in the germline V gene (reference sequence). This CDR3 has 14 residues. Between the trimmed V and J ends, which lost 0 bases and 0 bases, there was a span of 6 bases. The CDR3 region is CSAREQLSNQPQHF. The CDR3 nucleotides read TGCAGTGCTAGAGAACAGCTTAGCAATCAGCCCCAGCATTTT.

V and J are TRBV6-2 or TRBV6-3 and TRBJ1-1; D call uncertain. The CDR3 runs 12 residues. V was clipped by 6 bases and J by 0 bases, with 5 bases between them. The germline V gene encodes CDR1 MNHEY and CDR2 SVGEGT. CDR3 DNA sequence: TGTGCCAGCAGGGACGTGAACACTGAAGCTTTCTTT. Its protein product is CASRDVNTEAFF.

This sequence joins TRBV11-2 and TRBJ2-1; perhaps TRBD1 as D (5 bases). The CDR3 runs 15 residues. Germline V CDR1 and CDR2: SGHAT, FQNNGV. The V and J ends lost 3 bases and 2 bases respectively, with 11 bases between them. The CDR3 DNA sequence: TGTGCCAGCAGCTTCTCCAGGGTAGCCTACAATGAGCAGTTCTTC. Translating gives CASSFSRVAYNEQFF.

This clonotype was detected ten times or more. The DNA for the CDR3 is TGTGCCAGCAGCCGGTCTACGGACGGGGGCTACGAGCAGTACTTC. Its protein product is CASSRSTDGGYEQYF. The chain employs TRBV4-2 and TRBJ2-7; D is possibly TRBD2 (6 bases). The CDR3 is 15 amino acids. The germline V and J ends were trimmed by 4 bases and 3 bases, with 16 bases remaining between them. Germline V CDR1 and CDR2: LGHNA, YNFKEQ.

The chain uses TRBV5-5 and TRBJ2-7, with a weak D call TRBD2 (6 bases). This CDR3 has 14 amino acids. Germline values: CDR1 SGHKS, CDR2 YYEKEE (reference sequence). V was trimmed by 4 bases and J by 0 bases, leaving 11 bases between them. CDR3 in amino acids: CASSPGLGSYEQYF. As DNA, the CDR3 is TGTGCCAGCAGCCCGGGACTGGGCTCCTACGAGCAGTACTTC.

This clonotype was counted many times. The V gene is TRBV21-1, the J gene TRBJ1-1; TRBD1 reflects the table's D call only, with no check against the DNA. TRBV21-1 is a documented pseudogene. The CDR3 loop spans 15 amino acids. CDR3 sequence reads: CASSKAEGMNTEAFF. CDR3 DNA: TGTGCCAGCAGCAAAGCGGAGGGGATGAACACTGAAGCTTTCTTT.

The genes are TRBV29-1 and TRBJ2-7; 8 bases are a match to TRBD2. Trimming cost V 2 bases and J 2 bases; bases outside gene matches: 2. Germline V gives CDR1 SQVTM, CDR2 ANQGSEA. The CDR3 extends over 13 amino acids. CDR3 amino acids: CSVETGGPYEQYF. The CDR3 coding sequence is TGCAGCGTTGAAACGGGAGGGCCCTACGAGCAGTACTTC.

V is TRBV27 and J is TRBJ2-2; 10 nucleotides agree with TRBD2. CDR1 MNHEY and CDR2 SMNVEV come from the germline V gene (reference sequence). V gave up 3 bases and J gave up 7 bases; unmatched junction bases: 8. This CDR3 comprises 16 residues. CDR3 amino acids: CASSFRLAGEIGELFF. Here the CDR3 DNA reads TGTGCCAGCAGTTTCCGGCTAGCGGGAGAGATCGGGGAGCTGTTTTTT.

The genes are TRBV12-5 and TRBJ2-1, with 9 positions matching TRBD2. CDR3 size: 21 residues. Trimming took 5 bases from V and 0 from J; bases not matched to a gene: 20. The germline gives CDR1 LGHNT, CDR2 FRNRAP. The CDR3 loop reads CASGLPPFSGSLGRSYNEQFF. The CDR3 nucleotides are TGTGCTAGTGGTCTCCCACCTTTTAGCGGGAGCTTAGGGCGCTCCTACAATGAGCAGTTCTTC.

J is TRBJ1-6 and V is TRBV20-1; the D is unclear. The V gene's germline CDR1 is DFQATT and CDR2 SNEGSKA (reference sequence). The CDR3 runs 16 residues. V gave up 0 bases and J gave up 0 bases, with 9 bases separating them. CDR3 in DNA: TGCAGTGCTAGAGAGGGTCAGAGCTCCTATAATTCACCCCTCCACTTT. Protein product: CSAREGQSSYNSPLHF.

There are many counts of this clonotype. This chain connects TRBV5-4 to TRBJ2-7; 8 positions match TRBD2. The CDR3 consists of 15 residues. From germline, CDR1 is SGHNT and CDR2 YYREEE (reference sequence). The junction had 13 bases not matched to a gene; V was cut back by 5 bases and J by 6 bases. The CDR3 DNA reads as TGTGCCAGCAGGAGTGCCGGGACTAGGGGGAGCGAGCAGTACTTC. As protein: CASRSAGTRGSEQYF.

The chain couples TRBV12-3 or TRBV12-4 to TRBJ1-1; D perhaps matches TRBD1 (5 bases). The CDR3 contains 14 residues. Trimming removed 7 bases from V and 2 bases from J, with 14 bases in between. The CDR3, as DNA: TGTGCCAGCAACTTGGCCGGGGGAAACACTGAAGCTTTCTTT. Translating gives CASNLAGGNTEAFF.

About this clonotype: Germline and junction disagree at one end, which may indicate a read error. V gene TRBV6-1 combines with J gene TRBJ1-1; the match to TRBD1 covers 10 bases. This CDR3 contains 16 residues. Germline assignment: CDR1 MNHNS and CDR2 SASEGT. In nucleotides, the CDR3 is TGTGTCAGCAGTGGAGACAGGGGGCGAGGTAACACTGAAGCTTTCTTT. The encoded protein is CVSSGDRGRGNTEAFF.